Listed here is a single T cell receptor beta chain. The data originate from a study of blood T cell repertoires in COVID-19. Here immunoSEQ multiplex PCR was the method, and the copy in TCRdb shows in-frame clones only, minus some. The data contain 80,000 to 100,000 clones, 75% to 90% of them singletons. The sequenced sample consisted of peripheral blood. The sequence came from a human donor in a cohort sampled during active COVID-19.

CDR3 residues: CASSRGPSSPLHF. DNA for the CDR3: TGTGCCAGTAGCCGCGGCCCATCCTCACCCCTCCACTTT. This chain uses TRBV19 with TRBJ1-6; the D is unclear. CDR1 and CDR2 from the germline V gene are LNHDA and SQIVND (reference sequence). The CDR3 consists of 13 residues. Trimming shortened V by 6 bases and J by 10 bases, and 13 bases separated the two germline ends. Full variable domain (missing parts from reference TRBV19 and TRBJ1-6): DGGITQSPKYLFRKEGQNVTLSCEQNLNHDAMYWYRQDPGQGLRLIYYSQIVNDFQKGDIAEGYSVSREKKESFPLTVTSAQKNPTAFYLCASSRGPSSPLHFGNGTRLTVT.